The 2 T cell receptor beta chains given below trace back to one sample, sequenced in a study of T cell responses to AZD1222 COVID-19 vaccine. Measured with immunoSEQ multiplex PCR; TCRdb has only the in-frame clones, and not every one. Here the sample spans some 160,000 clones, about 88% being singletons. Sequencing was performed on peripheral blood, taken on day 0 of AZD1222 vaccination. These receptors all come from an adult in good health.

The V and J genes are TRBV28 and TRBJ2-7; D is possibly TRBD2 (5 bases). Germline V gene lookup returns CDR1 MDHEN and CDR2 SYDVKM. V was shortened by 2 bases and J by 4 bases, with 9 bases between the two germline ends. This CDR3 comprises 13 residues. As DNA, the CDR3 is TGTGCCAGCAGTTTAAGGACTCCATACGAGCAGTACTTC. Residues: CASSLRTPYEQYF.

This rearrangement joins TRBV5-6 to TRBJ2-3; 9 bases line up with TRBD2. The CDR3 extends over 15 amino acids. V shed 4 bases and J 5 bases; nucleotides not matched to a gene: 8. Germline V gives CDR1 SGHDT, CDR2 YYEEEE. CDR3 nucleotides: TGTGCCAGCAGCCCCCCTAGCGGGATGAGAGATACGCAGTATTTT. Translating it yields CASSPPSGMRDTQYF.